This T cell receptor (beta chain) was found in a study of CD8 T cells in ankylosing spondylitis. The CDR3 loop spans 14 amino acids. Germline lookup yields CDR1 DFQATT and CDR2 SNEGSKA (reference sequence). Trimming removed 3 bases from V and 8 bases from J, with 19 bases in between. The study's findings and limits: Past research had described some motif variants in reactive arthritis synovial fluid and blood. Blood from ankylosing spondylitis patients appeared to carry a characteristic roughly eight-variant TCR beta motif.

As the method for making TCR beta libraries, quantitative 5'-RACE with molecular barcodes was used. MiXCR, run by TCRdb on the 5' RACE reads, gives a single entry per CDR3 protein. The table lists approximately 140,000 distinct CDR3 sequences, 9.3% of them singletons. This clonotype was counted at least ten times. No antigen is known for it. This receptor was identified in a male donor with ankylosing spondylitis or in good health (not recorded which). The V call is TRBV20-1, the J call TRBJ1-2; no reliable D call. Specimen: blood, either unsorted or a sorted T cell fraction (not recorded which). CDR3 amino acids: CSASGIVATQGYTF. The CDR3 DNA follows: TGCAGTGCTAGTGGGATTGTGGCCACCCAAGGCTACACCTTC.